This T cell receptor (beta chain) was identified in a study of human T cells and chemical hapten exposure. About the study: Small pooled library volume differences mainly caused per-sample TCR yield variation. The study, taken as a whole, reports: In comparison with controls, expanded TCRs gave rise to a significantly larger number of large CDR3 similarity clusters.

The time point was: patch test 1, 2 weeks after DPC sensitization. Noted treatment: therapeutic diphenylcyclopropenone sensitization with weekly scalp DPC. As to this clonotype: Its antigen is unidentified.

Authors' analysis steps: Sample TCR counts, which ranged from about 23,224 to 700,000, had a median of approximately 100,000. One entry per CDR3 protein, called by TCRdb with MiXCR from the RACE reads. V and J calls and clone size were set by TCRdb, not the authors. This sample yields 370,000 or so distinct CDR3 sequences, of which nearly 5% are seen a single time; 2% to 2.5% belongs to the top ten. The source material was whole blood, sampled in connection with sensitization to the hapten diphenylcyclopropenone (DPC). This receptor was taken from a woman between 45 and 60 years old with alopecia areata. Some clones in this sample may be carry-over from other donors' samples.

CDR3 nucleotides: TGTGCCAGCAGTGAAGCAGGGGGCAGGAGCGGCTACACCTTC. It specifies CASSEAGGRSGYTF. The V call is TRBV6-1, the J call TRBJ1-2; 7 bases agree with TRBD1. V dropped 0 bases and J dropped 8; count of bases not matched to a gene: 6. Looked up from germline, CDR1 is MNHNS and CDR2 is SASEGT. The CDR3 sequence is 14 residues long.